Listed below are T cell receptor beta chains from one sample, sequenced in a study of neurological immune-mediated disorders. Each CDR3 protein gets one entry after TCRdb re-called the 5' RACE reads with MiXCR. The table includes 130,000 or so distinct CDR3 sequences, roughly 3.2% detected once. Input material: PBMCs. The receptors shown here come from a woman under 40 with multiple sclerosis. Each CDR3 is given with its conserved first and last residue. Each record gives: CDR3 protein, CDR3 DNA, CDR3 length, D gene, clone size, J gene, V gene. D genes are given only for firm matches. Expanded clones get a size class; other rows say once, few or many, or leave the size out.

CDR3 protein: CASSVSNVGEAFF; CDR3 DNA: TGTGCCAGCAGCGTAAGCAACGTCGGTGAAGCTTTCTTT; CDR3 length: 13; D gene: NA; clone size: many; J gene: TRBJ1-1; V gene: TRBV9
CDR3 protein: CASSPTGRRITTEAFF; CDR3 DNA: TGTGCCAGCTCACCGACGGGGAGGAGGATTACCACTGAAGCTTTCTTT; CDR3 length: 16; D gene: NA; clone size: many; J gene: TRBJ1-1; V gene: TRBV18
CDR3 protein: CASSLSVYVTDTQYF; CDR3 DNA: TGTGCCAGCAGCCTGTCAGTGTATGTTACAGATACGCAGTATTTT; CDR3 length: 15; D gene: NA; clone size: NA; J gene: TRBJ2-3; V gene: TRBV6-5
CDR3 protein: CASSLQGAGINEQFF; CDR3 DNA: TGTGCCAGCAGCTTACAGGGTGCGGGCATCAATGAGCAGTTCTTC; CDR3 length: 15; D gene: NA; clone size: many; J gene: TRBJ2-1; V gene: TRBV7-9
CDR3 protein: CASSSTGGQPQHF; CDR3 DNA: TGTGCCAGCAGTTCGACAGGGGGTCAGCCCCAGCATTTT; CDR3 length: 13; D gene: TRBD1; clone size: many; J gene: TRBJ1-5; V gene: TRBV27
CDR3 protein: CASSLEGAHGNQPQHF; CDR3 DNA: TGTGCCAGCAGCTTAGAAGGGGCGCATGGCAATCAGCCCCAGCATTTT; CDR3 length: 16; D gene: NA; clone size: many; J gene: TRBJ1-5; V gene: TRBV7-9
CDR3 protein: CASSPRETTQYF; CDR3 DNA: TGTGCCAGCAGCCCCCGGGAGACAACGCAGTATTTT; CDR3 length: 12; D gene: NA; clone size: many; J gene: TRBJ2-3; V gene: TRBV7-9
CDR3 protein: CASSILSGTGSYEQYF; CDR3 DNA: TGTGCCAGCAGCATACTATCCGGGACAGGGAGCTACGAGCAGTACTTC; CDR3 length: 16; D gene: TRBD1; clone size: many; J gene: TRBJ2-7; V gene: TRBV5-5
CDR3 protein: CASSLSGPAYTGELFF; CDR3 DNA: TGTGCCAGCAGCCTAAGCGGCCCCGCATACACCGGGGAGCTGTTTTTT; CDR3 length: 16; D gene: NA; clone size: many; J gene: TRBJ2-2; V gene: TRBV12-3/TRBV12-4
CDR3 protein: CASSGQLYNEQFF; CDR3 DNA: TGTGCCAGCAGTGGACAGCTTTACAATGAGCAGTTCTTC; CDR3 length: 13; D gene: NA; clone size: many; J gene: TRBJ2-1; V gene: TRBV6-1
CDR3 protein: CSASQKTAPRYGYTF; CDR3 DNA: TGCAGTGCTAGCCAAAAGACAGCCCCCCGGTATGGCTACACCTTC; CDR3 length: 15; D gene: NA; clone size: many; J gene: TRBJ1-2; V gene: TRBV20-1
CDR3 protein: CASSYLGTTGEQYF; CDR3 DNA: TGTGCCAGCAGTTACCTTGGGACCACAGGCGAGCAGTACTTC; CDR3 length: 14; D gene: NA; clone size: many; J gene: TRBJ2-7; V gene: TRBV6-5
CDR3 protein: CASSVVRNTGELFF; CDR3 DNA: TGTGCCAGCAGCGTAGTTAGAAACACCGGGGAGCTGTTTTTT; CDR3 length: 14; D gene: NA; clone size: many; J gene: TRBJ2-2; V gene: TRBV9
CDR3 protein: CASSPGMGGVNTEAFF; CDR3 DNA: TGCGCCAGCAGCCCTGGTATGGGGGGCGTTAACACTGAAGCTTTCTTT; CDR3 length: 16; D gene: NA; clone size: many; J gene: TRBJ1-1; V gene: TRBV5-1
CDR3 protein: CASTAEWTGGDNQPQHF; CDR3 DNA: TGTGCCAGCACCGCGGAATGGACAGGGGGTGACAATCAGCCCCAGCATTTT; CDR3 length: 17; D gene: TRBD1; clone size: many; J gene: TRBJ1-5; V gene: TRBV12-3/TRBV12-4
CDR3 protein: CSARGSYGGRGEKLFF; CDR3 DNA: TGCAGTGCTAGAGGATCGTATGGGGGGCGCGGGGAAAAACTGTTTTTT; CDR3 length: 16; D gene: NA; clone size: many; J gene: TRBJ1-4; V gene: TRBV20-1
CDR3 protein: CASSPPTGVYGYTF; CDR3 DNA: TGTGCCAGCTCACCGCCAACAGGGGTGTATGGCTACACCTTC; CDR3 length: 14; D gene: TRBD1; clone size: NA; J gene: TRBJ1-2; V gene: TRBV18
CDR3 protein: CAISGQGGETQYF; CDR3 DNA: TGTGCCATCAGTGGACAGGGGGGCGAGACCCAGTACTTC; CDR3 length: 13; D gene: TRBD1; clone size: many; J gene: TRBJ2-5; V gene: TRBV10-3
CDR3 protein: CASSSRWPNTEAFF; CDR3 DNA: TGTGCCAGCAGCTCTCGGTGGCCGAACACTGAAGCTTTCTTT; CDR3 length: 14; D gene: NA; clone size: many; J gene: TRBJ1-1; V gene: TRBV7-9
CDR3 protein: CASTPSWRQHYEQYF; CDR3 DNA: TGTGCCAGCACCCCGTCGTGGAGACAGCACTACGAGCAGTACTTC; CDR3 length: 15; D gene: NA; clone size: many; J gene: TRBJ2-7; V gene: TRBV7-2
CDR3 protein: CASSFDRTGDDEQYF; CDR3 DNA: TGTGCCAGCAGTTTCGACAGGACAGGGGACGACGAGCAGTACTTC; CDR3 length: 15; D gene: TRBD1; clone size: many; J gene: TRBJ2-7; V gene: TRBV6-2/TRBV6-3
CDR3 protein: CASSLEVLGANVLTF; CDR3 DNA: TGTGCCAGCAGCTTAGAAGTTCTTGGGGCCAACGTCCTGACTTTC; CDR3 length: 15; D gene: NA; clone size: many; J gene: TRBJ2-6; V gene: TRBV7-2
CDR3 protein: CASSWDPTGNAYEQYF; CDR3 DNA: TGCGCCAGCAGCTGGGACCCTACAGGGAACGCCTACGAGCAGTACTTC; CDR3 length: 16; D gene: NA; clone size: many; J gene: TRBJ2-7; V gene: TRBV5-1
CDR3 protein: CASSLGARSNHEQYF; CDR3 DNA: TGTGCCAGCAGCTTGGGGGCCAGGTCGAATCACGAGCAGTACTTC; CDR3 length: 15; D gene: NA; clone size: many; J gene: TRBJ2-7; V gene: TRBV5-6
CDR3 protein: CASFPDGPSRNEQFF; CDR3 DNA: TGTGCCAGCTTTCCCGACGGGCCCTCGAGGAATGAGCAGTTCTTC; CDR3 length: 15; D gene: NA; clone size: many; J gene: TRBJ2-1; V gene: TRBV10-3
CDR3 protein: CASSFPDRGRYEQYF; CDR3 DNA: TGTGCCAGCAGCTTCCCGGACAGGGGACGATACGAGCAGTACTTC; CDR3 length: 15; D gene: TRBD1; clone size: many; J gene: TRBJ2-7; V gene: TRBV5-5
CDR3 protein: CSASRDRPYEKLFF; CDR3 DNA: TGCAGTGCGAGCCGGGACAGACCGTATGAAAAACTGTTTTTT; CDR3 length: 14; D gene: TRBD1; clone size: many; J gene: TRBJ1-4; V gene: TRBV20-1
CDR3 protein: CSARGGSATGELFF; CDR3 DNA: TGCAGTGCTAGAGGCGGGAGTGCCACCGGGGAGCTGTTTTTT; CDR3 length: 14; D gene: TRBD2; clone size: many; J gene: TRBJ2-2; V gene: TRBV20-1
CDR3 protein: CSVRQANRDTQYF; CDR3 DNA: TGCAGCGTTCGGCAGGCGAACAGGGATACGCAGTATTTT; CDR3 length: 13; D gene: NA; clone size: many; J gene: TRBJ2-3; V gene: TRBV29-1
CDR3 protein: CASSLDGLLRNTIYF; CDR3 DNA: TGTGCCAGCAGCTTAGATGGGCTTTTGAGAAACACCATATATTTT; CDR3 length: 15; D gene: NA; clone size: many; J gene: TRBJ1-3; V gene: TRBV7-2
CDR3 protein: CASSPGPPSGNLQDEQFF; CDR3 DNA: TGTGCCAGCAGCCCGGGGCCCCCATCCGGGAACCTACAAGATGAGCAGTTCTTC; CDR3 length: 18; D gene: NA; clone size: NA; J gene: TRBJ2-1; V gene: TRBV7-6
CDR3 protein: CASSLRGGELFF; CDR3 DNA: TGTGCCAGCAGCTTACGCGGCGGGGAGCTGTTTTTT; CDR3 length: 12; D gene: NA; clone size: many; J gene: TRBJ2-2; V gene: TRBV7-8
CDR3 protein: CASSTLGGAGANVLTF; CDR3 DNA: TGTGCCAGCAGCACCCTGGGGGGTGCTGGGGCCAACGTCCTGACTTTC; CDR3 length: 16; D gene: NA; clone size: NA; J gene: TRBJ2-6; V gene: TRBV3-1